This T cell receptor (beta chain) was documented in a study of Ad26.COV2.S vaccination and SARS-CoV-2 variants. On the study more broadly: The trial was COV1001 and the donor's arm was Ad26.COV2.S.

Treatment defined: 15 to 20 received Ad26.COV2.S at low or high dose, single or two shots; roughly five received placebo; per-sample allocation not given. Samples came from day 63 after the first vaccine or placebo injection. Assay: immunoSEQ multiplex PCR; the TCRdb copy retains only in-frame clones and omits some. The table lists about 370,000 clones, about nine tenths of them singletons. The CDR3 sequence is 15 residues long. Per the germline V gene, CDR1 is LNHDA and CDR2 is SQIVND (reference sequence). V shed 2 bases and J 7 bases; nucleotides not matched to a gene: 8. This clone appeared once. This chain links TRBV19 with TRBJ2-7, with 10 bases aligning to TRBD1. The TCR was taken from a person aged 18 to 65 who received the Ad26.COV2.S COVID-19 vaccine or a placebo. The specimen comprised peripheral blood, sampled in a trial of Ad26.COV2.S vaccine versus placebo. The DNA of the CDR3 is TGTGCCAGTAGTATAACCGGGACAGGGGCTTCGGAGCAGTACTTC. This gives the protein CASSITGTGASEQYF.